This T cell receptor beta chain was captured in a study of identical twins. TCRdb analysed the 5' RACE reads with MiXCR anew, one entry per CDR3 protein. The data contain about 470,000 distinct CDR3 sequences, less than 25% of them singletons. The germline gives CDR1 SGHRS, CDR2 YFSETQ. The V end lost 4 bases, the J end lost 6 bases, and 11 bases lay between the germline ends. CDR3 length equals 13 residues. This sample was also put to use in a study of T cells expressing NK-cell markers.

The rearrangement uses TRBV5-1 and TRBJ2-1; D unclear. The receptor was derived from a young woman in good health. Sequenced material: CD4+ T cells sorted from blood. CDR3 in DNA: TGCGCCAGCAGCGCCCCTCCGATCAATGAGCAGTTCTTC. This encodes CASSAPPINEQFF. Looking up the rest from reference TRBV5-1 and TRBJ2-1 gives the full variable domain: KAGVTQTPRYLIKTRGQQVTLSCSPISGHRSVSWYQQTPGQGLQFLFEYFSETQRNKGNFPGRFSGRQFSNSRSEMNVSTLELGDSALYLCASSAPPINEQFFGPGTRLTVL.